These 19 T cell receptor beta chains came from one sample sequenced in a study of T cell changes during pregnancy in multiple sclerosis. Data came from immunoSEQ multiplex PCR; TCRdb stores just in-frame clones and leaves some out. The profile shows roughly 110,000 clones, approximately 90% of them singletons. The material sequenced was peripheral blood, taken in the third trimester of pregnancy. All receptors come from a female donor with multiple sclerosis, enrolled in a pregnancy study.

This chain connects TRBV6-5 to TRBJ2-2, with D unclear. CDR3 length: 13 residues. CDR1 and CDR2 (germline): MNHEY, SVGAGI. V lost 5 bases, J lost 4 bases, and 8 bases lay in between. This chain's CDR3 is CASSPLGTGELFF. Here the CDR3 DNA reads TGTGCCAGCAGTCCCCTCGGCACCGGGGAGCTGTTTTTT.

The chain recombines TRBV13 with TRBJ1-2; D unresolved. Germline V gene lookup returns CDR1 PRHDT and CDR2 FYEKMQ (reference sequence). The CDR3 is 12 residues long. Deletions cut 1 base from V and 9 bases from J, with 9 bases between. CDR3: CASSLERVSYTF. CDR3 in DNA: TGTGCCAGCAGCTTAGAGAGGGTTAGCTACACCTTC. Complete variable domain (other parts from reference TRBV13 and TRBJ1-2): AAGVIQSPRHLIKEKRETATLKCYPIPRHDTVYWYQQGPGQDPQFLISFYEKMQSDKGSIPDRFSAQQFSDYHSELNMSSLELGDSALYFCASSLERVSYTFGSGTRLTVV.

Note on this clone: Other DNA sequences in this sample translate to the same CDR3. The chain joins TRBV7-9 to TRBJ1-4; no clear D. This CDR3 is built from 14 residues. The ends were cut back, 1 base at V and 4 bases at J, with 7 bases in the middle. The germline CDR1 and CDR2 sequences are SEHNR and FQNEAQ (reference sequence). The CDR3: CASSLGGINEKLFF. The CDR3 DNA follows: TGTGCCAGCAGCTTAGGAGGGATTAATGAAAAACTGTTTTTT.

This chain joins TRBV5-1 and TRBJ2-3; a possible D gene is TRBD1 (6 bases). This CDR3 is 16 amino acids long. Trimming took off 4 bases at V and 2 bases at J, with 17 bases between the two ends. Looked up from germline, CDR1 is SGHRS and CDR2 is YFSETQ. The CDR3 loop reads CASSTGQLLNTDTQYF. The CDR3 DNA reads as TGCGCCAGCAGCACCGGACAGCTCCTAAACACAGATACGCAGTATTTT.

The CDR3 DNA sequence: TGTGCCAGTAACAATGGACAGTTGAACGACTATGGCTACACCTTC. Protein: CASNNGQLNDYGYTF. V and J are TRBV19 and TRBJ1-2; D possibly corresponds to TRBD1 (6 bases). Germline V gene lookup returns CDR1 LNHDA and CDR2 SQIVND (reference sequence). The ends were cut back, 7 bases at V and 3 bases at J, with 18 bases in the middle. This CDR3 region has 15 residues. Supplemented by reference TRBV19 and TRBJ1-2, the full variable domain reads DGGITQSPKYLFRKEGQNVTLSCEQNLNHDAMYWYRQDPGQGLRLIYYSQIVNDFQKGDIAEGYSVSREKKESFPLTVTSAQKNPTAFYLCASNNGQLNDYGYTFGSGTRLTVV.

This clone was observed a single time. This sequence joins TRBV5-1 and TRBJ2-5; D might be TRBD1 (5 bases). Trimming left V 4 bases short and J 3 bases short, with 16 bases between. The germline gives CDR1 SGHRS, CDR2 YFSETQ. The CDR3 is made up of 15 amino acids. The CDR3 sequence is CASSPRARQEETQYF. As DNA, the CDR3 is TGCGCCAGCAGCCCCAGGGCCCGCCAAGAAGAGACCCAGTACTTC.

The CDR3 loop is CASSLEGTGSDTQYF. CDR3 nucleotides: TGTGCCAGCAGCTTAGAAGGGACAGGGTCAGATACGCAGTATTTT. This chain connects TRBV7-9 to TRBJ2-3, with TRBD1 matching over 9 bases. Germline V lookup: CDR1 SEHNR, CDR2 FQNEAQ (reference sequence). This CDR3 has 15 amino acids. V lost 1 base and J lost 4; bases outside the gene matches: 3.

The J gene is TRBJ2-1, the V gene TRBV5-1, with 10 bases that match TRBD2. The V segment lost 0 bases and the J segment 10 bases; nucleotides outside the gene matches: 10. CDR3 length: 16 amino acids. CDR1 and CDR2 from the germline V gene are SGHRS and YFSETQ. The CDR3 DNA sequence: TGCGCCAGCAGCTTGGCAACCAGCGGGGGGGCCATAGAGCAGTTCTTC. It translates to CASSLATSGGAIEQFF.

The CDR3 nucleotides read TGCGCCAGCAGCCAAGATCCAGGTCTGCAGCCCCAGCATTTT. Encoded protein: CASSQDPGLQPQHF. This chain connects TRBV4-1 to TRBJ1-5; no firm D call. V was cut by 0 bases and J by 7 bases, with 10 bases left in between. The germline gives CDR1 MGHRA, CDR2 YSYEKL. CDR3 length: 14 amino acids.

The chain carries TRBV19 and TRBJ1-4, with a tentative D call TRBD1 (5 bases). V lost 8 bases and J lost 7, with 14 bases in between. The CDR3 length is 13 residues. Per germline, CDR1 LNHDA and CDR2 SQIVND (reference sequence). The CDR3 bases are TGTGCCAGTTCACGCCTTAGGGGTGAAAAACTGTTTTTT. Translating gives CASSRLRGEKLFF.

V and J are TRBV2 and TRBJ2-1, with TRBD2 matching over 8 bases. The V and J ends lost 10 bases and 15 bases, in that order; junction bases with no gene match: 8. Germline CDR1 is SNHLY and CDR2 is FYNNEI. The CDR3 sequence is 10 residues long. This CDR3 is CATLSGSLFF. The CDR3 nucleotides are TGTGCCACCCTCAGCGGGAGTCTGTTCTTC.

The chain recombines TRBV4-1 with TRBJ2-7, with 8 bases that match TRBD2. The length of the CDR3 is 14 residues. Germline trimming cut 3 bases from V and 6 bases from J; bases unmatched to any gene: 7. Looked up from germline, CDR1 is MGHRA and CDR2 is YSYEKL. CDR3 sequence (DNA): TGCGCCAGCAGCCAGCCAGCGGGAGCGCGCGAGCAGTACTTC. Translation: CASSQPAGAREQYF.

The rearrangement links TRBV29-1 to TRBJ1-5; D may be TRBD1 (5 bases). The CDR3 runs to 14 residues. The germline V and J ends were trimmed by 4 bases and 0 bases, with 10 bases remaining between them. Germline V gene sequence: CDR1 SQVTM, CDR2 ANQGSEA. In nucleotides, the CDR3 is TGCAGCGTTGGGGGAGGGGATAGCAATCAGCCCCAGCATTTT. This encodes CSVGGGDSNQPQHF.

V gene TRBV19 combines with J gene TRBJ1-3; no definite D call. With 1 base removed from V and 1 base from J, the gap between germline ends came to 11 bases. This CDR3 comprises 16 residues. Germline lookup yields CDR1 LNHDA and CDR2 SQIVND (reference sequence). The CDR3 nucleotides are TGTGCCAGTAGTATAGCTGCGGGGTCGTCTGGAAACACCATATATTTT. Translating it yields CASSIAAGSSGNTIYF.

This chain uses TRBV15 with TRBJ1-2; D might be TRBD1 (6 bases). The CDR3 has 14 amino acids. The germline gives CDR1 LNHNV, CDR2 YYDKDF (reference sequence). V was shortened by 7 bases and J by 4 bases, with 16 bases between the two germline ends. The CDR3 DNA is TGTGCCACCAAGGCGGGTGACAGGAGCTATGGCTACACCTTC. Translated: CATKAGDRSYGYTF. The variable domain in full, with the rest retrieved from reference TRBV15 and TRBJ1-2, is DAMVIQNPRYQVTQFGKPVTLSCSQTLNHNVMYWYQQKSSQAPKLLFHYYDKDFNNEADTPDNFQSRRPNTSFCFLDIRSPGLGDTAMYLCATKAGDRSYGYTFGSGTRLTVV.

The chain is built from TRBV7-9 and TRBJ2-7, with 10 bases aligning to TRBD2. V lost 5 bases to trimming and J lost 7 bases; unmatched junction nucleotides: 8. Germline lookup yields CDR1 SEHNR and CDR2 FQNEAQ (reference sequence). The CDR3 loop spans 14 amino acids. CDR3 residues: CASSPGTSVREQYF. The DNA for the CDR3 is TGTGCCAGCAGCCCGGGGACTAGCGTTAGGGAGCAGTACTTC.

This chain connects TRBV15 to TRBJ1-2; 10 nucleotides agree with TRBD1. CDR1 is LNHNV, CDR2 YYDKDF, per germline (reference sequence). The CDR3 has 16 residues. Unmatched junction bases numbered 11, after V lost 3 bases and J lost 7 bases. This CDR3 is CATSRRTGTGVLGYTF. The CDR3 DNA sequence: TGTGCCACCAGCAGGAGGACCGGGACAGGGGTGCTTGGCTACACCTTC.

V gene TRBV30 combines with J gene TRBJ1-4; TRBD1 matches 8 bases. The junction had 9 bases not matched to a gene; V was cut back by 7 bases and J by 8 bases. CDR3 length: 13 amino acids. CDR1 is GTSNPN, CDR2 SVGIG, per germline (reference sequence). CDR3 in DNA: TGTGCCTACGGACAGGGAGGCAGGGAAAAACTGTTTTTT. Translated: CAYGQGGREKLFF.

The rearrangement links TRBV6-1 to TRBJ1-2; perhaps TRBD1 as D (5 bases). Germline-derived CDR1 and CDR2 are MNHNS and SASEGT. This CDR3 spans 15 amino acids. Trimming took 2 bases from V and 8 from J, leaving 18 bases between them. Written as DNA, the CDR3 is TGTGCCAGCAGTGAAAGAGGATGGCAGGGAAGCGGCTACACCTTC. It translates to CASSERGWQGSGYTF.